This TCR beta chain was profiled in a study of blood T cell repertoires in COVID-19. The CDR3 loop spans 15 amino acids. The germline V gene has CDR1 KGHSH and CDR2 LQKENI. The V end lost 0 bases, the J end lost 5 bases, and 10 bases lay between the germline ends. As handled by the study authors: Reference gene primer amplification gave nucleated cell count estimates. The repertoire was sequenced with immunoSEQ multiplex PCR; TCRdb's copy has only in-frame clones and lacks some. Clone size and V and J calls were adopted from that table, with D and trimming inferred from the DNA. The sample comprises roughly 140,000 clones, around 90% of which are singletons, and around 4.6% rests with the top ten.

The sample taken for sequencing was peripheral blood. The chain combines TRBV18 with TRBJ2-2, with a possible D match to TRBD2 (6 bases). The TCR sequence derives from a woman aged 60-70 years with active or convalescent COVID-19. The DNA of the CDR3 is TGTGCCAGCTCACCACCGGGGAGGTTGACCGGGGAGCTGTTTTTT. The encoded protein is CASSPPGRLTGELFF.